One sample yielded the 27 T cell receptor beta chains listed below, sequenced in a study of PD-L1 blockade in urothelial cancer. This table comes from immunoSEQ multiplex PCR, and its TCRdb copy is limited to in-frame clones, with some not included. Of 55,000 to 70,000 clones listed, around 80% are singletons. Sequences were derived from PBMCs, sampled around atezolizumab (anti-PD-L1) treatment. Receptors originate from a man aged 65 to 79 with urothelial cancer.

A few counts support this clone. The DNA of the CDR3 is TGTGCCAGCAGCGGCCGGACGACAGGTAGCTACGAGCAGTACTTC. Residues: CASSGRTTGSYEQYF. This rearrangement joins TRBV7-2 to TRBJ2-7, with a tentative D call TRBD1 (6 bases). V gave up 5 bases and J gave up 3 bases, with 17 bases separating them. Looked up from germline, CDR1 is SGHTA and CDR2 is FQGNSA. The CDR3 contains 15 residues. Complete variable domain (other parts from reference TRBV7-2 and TRBJ2-7): GAGVSQSPSNKVTEKGKDVELRCDPISGHTALYWYRQSLGQGLEFLIYFQGNSAPDKSGLPSDRFSAERTGGSVSTLTIQRTQQEDSAVYLCASSGRTTGSYEQYFGPGTRLTVT.

V and J are TRBV6-5 and TRBJ2-7; 14 bases are a match to TRBD2. The germline V gene has CDR1 MNHEY and CDR2 SVGAGI. V lost 5 bases to trimming and J lost 5 bases; unmatched junction nucleotides: 2. The CDR3 runs 14 residues. The DNA for the CDR3 is TGTGCCAGCAGTCGGGGACTAGCGGGAGACGAGCAGTACTTC. As protein: CASSRGLAGDEQYF.

The chain couples TRBV6-1 to TRBJ2-6; unclear D gene. CDR1 and CDR2 (germline): MNHNS, SASEGT. V dropped 4 bases and J dropped 2 bases, with 6 bases sitting between them. The CDR3 extends over 14 amino acids. CDR3 nucleotides: TGTGCCAGCAGTGCTGTTGCTGGGGCCAACGTCCTGACTTTC. Amino acid sequence: CASSAVAGANVLTF.

The V call is TRBV5-1, the J call TRBJ1-2; 10 bases align to TRBD1. J was trimmed by 7 bases and V by 4 bases; bases with no gene match: 7. This CDR3 contains 14 residues. Germline V gene sequence: CDR1 SGHRS, CDR2 YFSETQ. CDR3 bases: TGCGCCAGCAGCGGGGGACAGGGGAACGGTGGCTACACCTTC. Translating gives CASSGGQGNGGYTF. Based on the CDR3 plus reference TRBV5-1 and TRBJ1-2, the full variable domain is KAGVTQTPRYLIKTRGQQVTLSCSPISGHRSVSWYQQTPGQGLQFLFEYFSETQRNKGNFPGRFSGRQFSNSRSEMNVSTLELGDSALYLCASSGGQGNGGYTFGSGTRLTVV.

V is TRBV5-1 and J is TRBJ1-1; 7 bases align to TRBD1. V dropped 2 bases and J dropped 0; count of bases not matched to a gene: 4. This CDR3 contains 15 residues. The germline gives CDR1 SGHRS, CDR2 YFSETQ. The CDR3 nucleotides are TGCGCCAGCAGCTTAAACACAGGGGTGAACACTGAAGCTTTCTTT. Translated: CASSLNTGVNTEAFF.

The rearrangement joins TRBV6-6 to TRBJ2-3, with 7 nucleotides matching TRBD1. This CDR3 contains 14 residues. Trimming at V came to 5 bases and at J to 7 bases, leaving 9 bases not matched to a gene. CDR1 is MNHNY and CDR2 is SVGAGI in the germline V gene (reference sequence). CDR3 amino acids: CASSPGTVLYTQYF. Here the CDR3 DNA reads TGTGCCAGCAGTCCCGGGACAGTATTATATACGCAGTATTTT.

The V and J genes are TRBV9 and TRBJ2-2; maybe TRBD2 (6 bases). CDR3 length: 16 residues. Germline CDR1 reads SGDLS; CDR2 reads YYNGEE. The V end was cut by 3 bases, the J end by 0 bases, with 12 bases between. DNA for the CDR3: TGTGCCAGCAGCGCCACCGGGACTGCGAACACCGGGGAGCTGTTTTTT. It specifies CASSATGTANTGELFF.

The V gene is TRBV19, the J gene TRBJ2-1, with 11 bases that match TRBD1. The germline gives CDR1 LNHDA, CDR2 SQIVND (reference sequence). V shed 2 bases, J shed 7 bases, and the junction held 4 bases outside the gene matches. The CDR3 extends over 15 amino acids. CDR3 sequence: CASSIRTGGLNEQFF. The DNA for the CDR3 is TGTGCCAGTAGTATAAGGACAGGGGGCTTGAATGAGCAGTTCTTC.

The chain employs TRBV28 and TRBJ1-5, with a tentative D call TRBD1 (5 bases). The CDR3 consists of 13 residues. Looked up from germline, CDR1 is MDHEN and CDR2 is SYDVKM. Trimming took 6 bases from V and 9 from J, leaving 15 bases between them. Here the CDR3 DNA reads TGTGCCAGCAGAAAAGGCGGGGCTGGGCCCCAGCATTTT. This sequence encodes CASRKGGAGPQHF. The entire variable domain, with the rest obtained from reference TRBV28 and TRBJ1-5, is as follows: DVKVTQSSRYLVKRTGEKVFLECVQDMDHENMFWYRQDPGLGLRLIYFSYDVKMKEKGDIPEGYSVSREKKERFSLILESASTNQTSMYLCASRKGGAGPQHFGDGTRLSIL.

This sequence joins TRBV6-4 and TRBJ2-1; 8 bases are a match to TRBD2. Germline lookup yields CDR1 MRHNA and CDR2 SNTAGT. V gave up 6 bases and J gave up 3 bases; unmatched junction bases: 13. This CDR3 is 17 amino acids long. CDR3 protein: CASRPPASGFLYNEQFF. The CDR3 DNA follows: TGTGCCAGCAGACCCCCAGCTAGCGGGTTTCTCTACAATGAGCAGTTCTTC.

Only one count was recorded for this clone. The genes are TRBV5-6 and TRBJ1-2, with D perhaps matching TRBD1 (5 bases). This CDR3 comprises 14 residues. Germline CDR1 is SGHDT and CDR2 is YYEEEE. Trimming shortened V by 7 bases and J by 4 bases, and 17 bases separated the two germline ends. CDR3 loop: CASLRARQPYGYTF. CDR3 in DNA: TGTGCCAGCCTAAGAGCCCGACAGCCCTATGGCTACACCTTC.

In this sample, this clone turned up once. The gene calls are TRBV5-1 and TRBJ2-1, with TRBD1 as a possible D gene (5 bases). This CDR3 comprises 15 residues. Trimming removed 4 bases at V and 3 bases at J, with 14 bases between. Germline CDR1 SGHRS, CDR2 YFSETQ. The CDR3 protein is CASSIPPTDYNEQFF. The CDR3, as DNA: TGCGCCAGCAGCATCCCCCCGACAGACTACAATGAGCAGTTCTTC.

V usage is TRBV30 and J usage is TRBJ2-7; 8 nucleotides match TRBD1. There are 14 residues in the CDR3. Trimming cost V 6 bases and J 10 bases; bases outside gene matches: 17. In germline, CDR1 is GTSNPN, CDR2 SVGIG (reference sequence). For the CDR3, the DNA is TGTGCCTGCCACTCGGACAGGGATCTGGCCCGTCAGTACTTC. Protein sequence: CACHSDRDLARQYF.

The CDR3 DNA reads TGTGCCAGCAGTTCCTCCGGGACTCCTCCGGGCGAGCAGTACTTC. This translates into CASSSSGTPPGEQYF. This rearrangement joins TRBV27 to TRBJ2-7, with D possibly TRBD2 on 6 matching bases. Germline V gives CDR1 MNHEY, CDR2 SMNVEV (reference sequence). The CDR3 loop spans 15 amino acids. V lost 4 bases and J lost 6, with 19 bases in between.

A single count supports this clone. The rearrangement uses TRBV2 and TRBJ2-1; 10 bases align to TRBD1. Trimming at V came to 6 bases and at J to 8 bases, leaving 4 bases not matched to a gene. Germline loops: CDR1 SNHLY, CDR2 FYNNEI. CDR3 length: 13 residues. This chain's CDR3 is CASRTGGFDEQFF. Here the CDR3 DNA reads TGTGCCAGCAGGACAGGGGGCTTTGATGAGCAGTTCTTC.

The gene calls are TRBV4-1 and TRBJ2-1, with D tentatively TRBD2 (6 bases). V was pared by 4 bases and J by 9 bases, with 16 bases between. Germline lookup yields CDR1 MGHRA and CDR2 YSYEKL. CDR3 length equals 14 residues. CDR3 nucleotides: TGCGCCAGCAGCCTCGGGACTTCCCCCATTGAGCAGTTCTTC. Amino acids: CASSLGTSPIEQFF.

A remark on this clone: One end of the junction does not line up with germline, which may come from a read error. This rearrangement joins TRBV7-7 to TRBJ2-5; weak D call: TRBD2 (6 bases). This CDR3 spans 15 amino acids. CDR1 and CDR2 (germline): SSHAT, FNYEAQ (reference sequence). CDR3 region: CASSLDGGSGETQYF. CDR3 in DNA: TGTGCTAGCAGCTTAGATGGGGGGTCAGGAGAGACCCAGTACTTC.

This clone appeared once. The chain recombines TRBV27 with TRBJ2-7, with TRBD2 matching 14 bases. With 6 bases clipped from V and 5 bases from J, the junction kept 12 bases outside the gene matches. The germline CDR1 and CDR2 sequences are MNHEY and SMNVEV (reference sequence). The CDR3 length is 17 residues. The CDR3 reads CASSSGTSGRSGNEQYF. The CDR3 region has the DNA TGTGCCAGCAGCTCCGGGACTAGCGGGAGAAGTGGGAACGAGCAGTACTTC.

J is TRBJ1-2 and V is TRBV19; D not certain. V was pared by 0 bases and J by 4 bases, with 15 bases between. CDR3 size: 16 residues. Germline V gene sequence: CDR1 LNHDA, CDR2 SQIVND (reference sequence). The CDR3 nucleotides are TGTGCCAGTAGTATAGATCGAGGAGGACCGGCCTATGGCTACACCTTC. Translated: CASSIDRGGPAYGYTF.

This clone was picked up a small number of times. The chain carries TRBV19 and TRBJ1-2; no reliable D call. The CDR3 runs 12 residues. Per the germline V gene, CDR1 is LNHDA and CDR2 is SQIVND (reference sequence). Trimming left V 8 bases short and J 6 bases short, with 13 bases between. CDR3 residues: CASSRRANGYTF. The CDR3 bases are TGTGCCAGTTCTCGCCGAGCCAATGGCTACACCTTC.

A single count supports this clone. This rearrangement joins TRBV29-1 to TRBJ2-2; 8 positions match TRBD1. The germline CDR1 and CDR2 sequences are SQVTM and ANQGSEA. V lost 8 bases, J lost 6 bases, and 8 bases stayed unmatched. The CDR3 length is 13 residues. CDR3 coding DNA: TGCAGCTCCCTGACAGGGGAGGCCGGGGAGCTGTTTTTT. Its protein is CSSLTGEAGELFF.

V usage is TRBV5-1 and J usage is TRBJ2-3, with D hard to call. Trimming left V 4 bases short and J 0 bases short, with 3 bases between. Germline V gives CDR1 SGHRS, CDR2 YFSETQ. This CDR3 is 12 amino acids long. The CDR3 bases are TGCGCCAGCAGCCTGAGCACAGATACGCAGTATTTT. Protein sequence: CASSLSTDTQYF. Full variable domain (rest looked up from reference TRBV5-1 and TRBJ2-3): KAGVTQTPRYLIKTRGQQVTLSCSPISGHRSVSWYQQTPGQGLQFLFEYFSETQRNKGNFPGRFSGRQFSNSRSEMNVSTLELGDSALYLCASSLSTDTQYFGPGTRLTVL.

The rearrangement joins TRBV12-5 to TRBJ1-5, with unresolved D. CDR3 length: 12 residues. In germline, CDR1 is LGHNT, CDR2 FRNRAP. V dropped 5 bases and J dropped 7 bases, with 9 bases sitting between them. The CDR3 region has the DNA TGTGCTAGTGGTCTTACAACGCAGCCCCAGCATTTT. It encodes CASGLTTQPQHF.

Notes on this clone: Distinct nucleotide sequences in the sample also encode this CDR3. V is TRBV15 and J is TRBJ1-4; 11 bases agree with TRBD1. The length of the CDR3 is 16 residues. V trimming: 0 bases; J trimming: 8 bases; junction bases outside the gene matches: 5. Germline V lookup: CDR1 LNHNV, CDR2 YYDKDF (reference sequence). CDR3 region: CATSRDLGTGGEKLFF. The CDR3 coding sequence is TGTGCCACCAGCAGAGATCTGGGGACAGGGGGAGAAAAACTGTTTTTT.

This chain joins TRBV18 and TRBJ1-5; TRBD1 matches 8 bases. Germline V gene sequence: CDR1 KGHSH, CDR2 LQKENI. The CDR3 covers 15 residues. V trimming: 4 bases; J trimming: 8 bases; junction bases outside the gene matches: 10. Here the CDR3 DNA reads TGTGCCAGCTCACGGGGACAGGCCCCACAGGAGCCCCAGCATTTT. Protein product: CASSRGQAPQEPQHF.

The chain couples TRBV19 to TRBJ1-4; TRBD1 aligns across 8 bases. The V segment lost 2 bases and the J segment 3 bases; nucleotides outside the gene matches: 2. This CDR3 has 15 amino acids. From germline, CDR1 is LNHDA and CDR2 SQIVND (reference sequence). The CDR3 protein is CASSIPTGANEKLFF. The CDR3 DNA reads TGTGCCAGTAGTATACCGACAGGGGCTAATGAAAAACTGTTTTTT.

This chain uses TRBV7-9 with TRBJ2-1, with a possible D match to TRBD1 (6 bases). Germline assignment: CDR1 SEHNR and CDR2 FQNEAQ (reference sequence). The CDR3 covers 11 residues. Between the trimmed V and J ends, which lost 3 bases and 9 bases, there was a span of 6 bases. CDR3 residues: CASSLGAEQFF. CDR3 nucleotides: TGTGCCAGCAGCTTGGGGGCTGAGCAGTTCTTC.